This TCR beta chain was captured by sequencing in a study of radiotherapy plus CTLA-4 blockade in lung cancer. Study overall: Among enrolled patients, 15% to 20% responded and around 30% achieved disease control.

Germline lookup yields CDR1 MNHNS and CDR2 SASEGT. V lost 1 base and J 7 bases, leaving 7 bases between the germline ends. This CDR3 contains 12 residues. This clone was observed once. As yet, its antigen is unknown. The repertoire was sequenced with immunoSEQ multiplex PCR; TCRdb's copy has only in-frame clones and lacks some. The sample has about 120,000 clones; just under 90% are singletons. Focal radiation plus CTLA-4 blockade with ipilimumab was given to patients with chemo-refractory metastatic non-small-cell lung cancer. General study points: Interferon-beta and early blood T cell clone dynamics reportedly predicted response best. In blood, TCR clones derived from the tumor expanded after radiotherapy plus ipilimumab.

The chain employs TRBV6-1 and TRBJ1-1, with D uncertain. Sequenced here: peripheral blood, sampled from a patient treated with radiotherapy plus ipilimumab. This receptor was taken from a human donor with non-small cell lung cancer that progressed on radiotherapy plus ipilimumab. The CDR3 spells CASSEGLGEAFF. Written as DNA, the CDR3 is TGTGCCAGCAGTGAAGGGTTGGGTGAAGCTTTCTTT.